This T cell receptor beta chain was profiled in a study of vaccination effects on CD4 cells after COVID-19. On the study more broadly: There were a couple of convalescent patients who gave samples 16 days and one week before vaccination. Study results and limitations: Convalescents showed post-vaccine spike-reactive clones that were mainly new vaccine-induced clones.

The repertoire was sequenced with immunoSEQ multiplex PCR; TCRdb's copy has only in-frame clones and lacks some. This sample has 24,000 or so clones, with roughly 77% found just once. Prior to sequencing, the ViraFEST assay stimulated PBMC with viral peptide pools, which expanded the antigen-specific CD4+ T cells. Having been cultured for 10 days, the cells underwent CD4+ T cell isolation. The person's infection with SARS-CoV-2, confirmed by PCR, took place between March and December 2020. Wells each received 2.2 million or so PBMC, cultured with around 9.3 IU/ml IL-2 and 10 ug/ml peptides. On day 3 and again on day 7, half the medium was replaced with IL-2 medium. Regarding this clone: Its target is not known.

The source is a human donor who had a prior SARS-CoV-2 infection. The sequences come from CD4+ T cells from PBMCs cultured with HCoV-NL63 spike peptides, collected before COVID-19 vaccination.

CDR3: CASSLGALSYEQYF. CDR3 in DNA: TGTGCCAGCAGCTTGGGGGCCTTGTCGTACGAGCAGTACTTC. The rearrangement links TRBV5-8 to TRBJ2-7; D not certain. The germline CDR1 and CDR2 sequences are SGHTS and YDEGEE. The CDR3 runs 14 residues. Trimming left V 0 bases short and J 4 bases short, with 11 bases between.